The 21 T cell receptor beta chains given below trace back to one sample, sequenced in a study of human T cells and chemical hapten exposure. As to time point: patch test 3, about 24 weeks after DPC sensitization. Treatment defined: therapeutic diphenylcyclopropenone sensitization with weekly scalp DPC. TCRdb ran MiXCR on the RACE reads and lists one entry per CDR3 protein. Of 80,000 to 100,000 distinct CDR3 sequences in the sample, 27% were seen once. The starting material was whole blood, obtained in connection with sensitization to the hapten diphenylcyclopropenone (DPC). The origin of the receptors is a man between 35 and 55 years old with alopecia areata. Some clones in this sample may be carry-over from other donors' samples.

The V gene is TRBV20-1, the J gene TRBJ1-1; D is possibly TRBD1 (6 bases). Deletions cut 5 bases from V and 8 bases from J, with 24 bases between. CDR3 length equals 15 residues. Germline values: CDR1 DFQATT, CDR2 SNEGSKA (reference sequence). For the CDR3, the DNA is TGCAGTGCTGTCTTCTCGTACGGGCAGGGGATCGAAGCTTTCTTT. Translated: CSAVFSYGQGIEAFF.

This chain connects TRBV7-6 to TRBJ2-3; tentative D call: TRBD2 (6 bases). The CDR3 runs to 15 residues. CDR1 and CDR2 from the germline V gene are SGHVS and FNYEAQ. V was trimmed by 1 base and J by 1 base, leaving 9 bases between them. The CDR3 protein is CASSLEASGTDTQYF. As DNA, the CDR3 is TGTGCCAGCAGCTTAGAGGCTAGCGGCACAGATACGCAGTATTTT. The full variable domain, its missing parts supplied by reference TRBV7-6 and TRBJ2-3, is GAGVSQSPRYKVTKRGQDVALRCDPISGHVSLYWYRQALGQGPEFLTYFNYEAQQDKSGLPNDRFSAERPEGSISTLTIQRTEQRDSAMYRCASSLEASGTDTQYFGPGTRLTVL.

The V call is TRBV7-3, the J call TRBJ2-2; D remains unclear. The CDR3 consists of 16 residues. The V gene's germline CDR1 is SGHTA and CDR2 FQGTGA. Trimming took off 6 bases at V and 0 bases at J, with 14 bases between the two ends. CDR3 nucleotides: TGTGCCAGCAGTCTGCTAGGGCAGACGAACACCGGGGAGCTGTTTTTT. Translating gives CASSLLGQTNTGELFF.

The chain recombines TRBV6-5 with TRBJ2-5, with TRBD1 identical over 12 bases. The CDR3 is made up of 16 amino acids. J was trimmed by 5 bases and V by 1 base; bases with no gene match: 5. Germline CDR1 and CDR2: MNHEY and SVGAGI. The CDR3 DNA follows: TGTGCCAGCAGTTACTTGCCCGGGACAGGGGGCGAGACCCAGTACTTC. Residues: CASSYLPGTGGETQYF.

V and J are TRBV29-1 and TRBJ2-5; perhaps D is TRBD1 or TRBD2 (6 bases each). The germline V gene encodes CDR1 SQVTM and CDR2 ANQGSEA. V was cut by 5 bases and J by 7 bases, with 17 bases left in between. This CDR3 comprises 13 residues. As DNA, the CDR3 is TGCAGCGTTTTTTTCTCAAGGGGGGTGACCCAGTACTTC. It specifies CSVFFSRGVTQYF. Full variable domain (missing parts from reference TRBV29-1 and TRBJ2-5): SAVISQKPSRDICQRGTSLTIQCQVDSQVTMMFWYRQQPGQSLTLIATANQGSEATYESGFVIDKFPISRPNLTFSTLTVSNMSPEDSSIYLCSVFFSRGVTQYFGPGTRLLVL.

Only a few counts were recorded for this clonotype. This rearrangement joins TRBV20-1 to TRBJ1-1; a weak D match, TRBD1 (5 bases). The germline V gene encodes CDR1 DFQATT and CDR2 SNEGSKA (reference sequence). This CDR3 is built from 14 residues. The CDR3, as DNA: TGCAGGGCAATAGGGGAAGTGTCGAACACTGAAGCTTTCTTT. It yields the protein CRAIGEVSNTEAFF.

The V call is TRBV14, the J call TRBJ2-3, with 10 bases that match TRBD2. Looked up from germline, CDR1 is SGHDN and CDR2 is FVKESK. This CDR3 has 17 residues. V shed 0 bases, J shed 8 bases, and the junction held 11 bases outside the gene matches. The CDR3 DNA is TGTGCCAGCAGCCAAGAGGCGGGCAGCGGGAGGGCCGGTACGCAGTATTTT. Residues: CASSQEAGSGRAGTQYF.

This chain joins TRBV28 and TRBJ2-7; 11 nucleotides match TRBD1. Per the germline V gene, CDR1 is MDHEN and CDR2 is SYDVKM. V was pared by 3 bases and J by 3 bases, with 4 bases of the junction left unmatched. The CDR3 has 15 residues. The CDR3, as DNA: TGTGCCAGCAGTTTGGGTGGGACAGGGGGCTACGAGCAGTACTTC. Encoded protein: CASSLGGTGGYEQYF.

This clonotype was seen a few times. The chain recombines TRBV6-5 with TRBJ2-6, with D possibly being TRBD2 (5 bases). From germline, CDR1 is MNHEY and CDR2 SVGAGI. V shed 4 bases and J shed 0 bases, with 10 bases lying between them. This CDR3 has 16 residues. For the CDR3, the DNA is TGTGCCAGCAGTTCTAGCAGGAGCTCTGGGGCCAACGTCCTGACTTTC. It specifies CASSSSRSSGANVLTF.

This clonotype appeared a few times. The V gene is TRBV20-1, the J gene TRBJ2-7; 10 nucleotides align to TRBD1. The ends lost 6 bases at V and 4 bases at J; junction bases unmatched: 9. The CDR3 is 14 amino acids. Per germline, CDR1 DFQATT and CDR2 SNEGSKA (reference sequence). The CDR3 sequence is CSAAGTGASYEQYF. The CDR3 nucleotides are TGCAGTGCCGCCGGGACAGGGGCATCGTACGAGCAGTACTTC.

This clonotype was observed a few times. This chain uses TRBV4-2 with TRBJ2-1, with D unresolved. There are 15 residues in the CDR3. V lost 1 base and J 5 bases, leaving 12 bases between the germline ends. CDR1 and CDR2 (germline): LGHNA, YNFKEQ. The DNA for the CDR3 is TGTGCCAGCAGCCAAGCCGGAGTGGGGAACAATGAGCAGTTCTTC. As protein: CASSQAGVGNNEQFF.

This clonotype came up a few times. The chain couples TRBV28 to TRBJ2-3; TRBD1 matches 8 bases. This CDR3 has 15 residues. The trim removed 3 bases at V and 4 bases at J, leaving 6 bases unmatched. Germline CDR1 is MDHEN and CDR2 is SYDVKM. CDR3 protein: CASSFRGRMSDTQYF. Written as DNA, the CDR3 is TGTGCCAGCAGTTTCAGGGGGCGGATGTCAGATACGCAGTATTTT.

This clonotype was seen more than once but under ten times. The gene calls are TRBV11-3 and TRBJ2-3; perhaps TRBD1 as D (6 bases). The CDR3 extends over 14 amino acids. Trimming stripped 3 bases from V and 1 base from J, with 8 bases between. Germline lookup yields CDR1 SGHNT and CDR2 YENEEA. CDR3 sequence reads: CASSLGQRTDTQYF. CDR3 bases: TGTGCCAGCAGCTTGGGACAACGCACAGATACGCAGTATTTT.

The chain has TRBV11-1 and TRBJ2-5, with D possibly matching TRBD2 (5 bases). CDR1 is SGHAT and CDR2 is FQDESV in the germline V gene (reference sequence). The CDR3 has 16 amino acids. Trimming took off 3 bases at V and 1 base at J, with 15 bases between the two ends. CDR3 loop: CASSFGPPGVQETQYF. CDR3 nucleotides: TGTGCCAGCAGCTTCGGACCGCCCGGGGTCCAAGAGACCCAGTACTTC. The full variable domain, in which reference TRBV11-1 and TRBJ2-5 provide the parts outside the CDR3, is EAEVAQSPRYKITEKSQAVAFWCDPISGHATLYWYRQILGQGPELLVQFQDESVVDDSQLPKDRFSAERLKGVDSTLKIQPAELGDSAMYLCASSFGPPGVQETQYFGPGTRLLVL.

The V and J genes are TRBV18 and TRBJ1-4; D gene unclear. The CDR3 consists of 16 residues. V lost 5 bases and J 0 bases, leaving 13 bases between the germline ends. CDR1 and CDR2 from the germline V gene are KGHSH and LQKENI. Written as DNA, the CDR3 is TGTGCCAGCTCATCCTCTCACCCAGCAACTAATGAAAAACTGTTTTTT. This gives the protein CASSSSHPATNEKLFF.

The chain uses TRBV5-1 and TRBJ1-1, with 7 bases that match TRBD1. The CDR3 consists of 13 residues. The V gene end was trimmed by 1 base and the J gene end by 3 bases; junction bases not matched to a gene: 0. CDR1 and CDR2 (germline): SGHRS, YFSETQ. CDR3 amino acids: CASSLQGDTEAFF. DNA of the CDR3: TGCGCCAGCAGCTTGCAGGGGGACACTGAAGCTTTCTTT. The full variable domain, completed using reference TRBV5-1 and TRBJ1-1, is KAGVTQTPRYLIKTRGQQVTLSCSPISGHRSVSWYQQTPGQGLQFLFEYFSETQRNKGNFPGRFSGRQFSNSRSEMNVSTLELGDSALYLCASSLQGDTEAFFGQGTRLTVV.

This clonotype turned up a few times. The rearrangement links TRBV25-1 to TRBJ1-1; D call uncertain. V dropped 4 bases and J dropped 2 bases, with 11 bases sitting between them. The CDR3 is 14 amino acids. From germline, CDR1 is MGHDK and CDR2 SYGVNS. The CDR3 sequence: CASSGLLGNTEAFF. The CDR3 DNA sequence: TGTGCCAGCAGTGGTCTATTGGGTAACACTGAAGCTTTCTTT.

This chain uses TRBV6-1 with TRBJ1-5, with TRBD1 matching 9 bases. The germline gives CDR1 MNHNS, CDR2 SASEGT. Losses at the gene ends were 1 base for V and 0 bases for J; bases not matched to a gene: 4. This CDR3 has 17 residues. This CDR3 is CASSEGTGAYSNQPQHF. The DNA for the CDR3 is TGTGCCAGCAGTGAAGGGACAGGGGCCTATAGCAATCAGCCCCAGCATTTT.

The J gene is TRBJ1-1, the V gene TRBV14; 7 bases agree with TRBD1. This CDR3 comprises 15 residues. Germline CDR1 reads SGHDN; CDR2 reads FVKESK. Trimming took 1 base from V and 2 from J; bases not matched to a gene: 4. CDR3 bases: TGTGCCAGCAGCCAAGTCCAGGGGGAAAACACTGAAGCTTTCTTT. Translating gives CASSQVQGENTEAFF.

Many counts were recorded for this clonotype. This chain connects TRBV28 to TRBJ1-1, with 9 positions matching TRBD1. CDR3 length equals 17 residues. The V gene end was trimmed by 5 bases and the J gene end by 5 bases; junction bases not matched to a gene: 15. Germline CDR1 is MDHEN and CDR2 is SYDVKM. The CDR3 loop is CASSLRGTGTRRTEAFF. CDR3 bases: TGTGCCAGCAGTCTGCGCGGGACAGGGACTAGGAGGACTGAAGCTTTCTTT.

This clonotype was observed many times. The rearrangement uses TRBV20-1 and TRBJ2-3; no clear D. V was clipped by 2 bases and J by 2 bases, with 8 bases between them. The CDR3 is made up of 13 amino acids. Germline assignment: CDR1 DFQATT and CDR2 SNEGSKA (reference sequence). In DNA form, the CDR3 reads TGCAGTGCTAGAAGGCTAAACACAGATACGCAGTATTTT. Its protein is CSARRLNTDTQYF.